These 27 T cell receptor beta chains originate from one sample sequenced in a study of regulatory T cells in long-lasting Graves disease. According to the study, TCR beta libraries were built with iRepertoire HTBI primers and CDR3-region Arm-PCR. Using its own MiXCR run on the multiplex PCR reads, TCRdb lists one record per CDR3 protein. The data show approximately 400,000 distinct CDR3 sequences, 20% seen once. Noted time point: persistent/refractory GD, antithyroid drugs over 5 years with positive TRAb. From PBMCs, RNA was extracted and then used to make the TCR library. The input for sequencing was peripheral blood mononuclear cells (PBMCs), taken when the disease was refractory, from a patient treated with antithyroid drugs. The receptors originated from a female donor with Graves disease.

This clonotype was seen a few times. The chain is built from TRBV7-6 and TRBJ2-7; D call uncertain. Germline values: CDR1 SGHVS, CDR2 FNYEAQ. V was cut by 5 bases and J by 2 bases, with 16 bases left in between. The CDR3 covers 15 residues. The CDR3 DNA follows: TGTGCCAGCAGCCAAGACCCCCGGAACACCTACGAGCAGTACTTC. The encoded protein is CASSQDPRNTYEQYF.

The table lists this clonotype with a few counts. The V and J genes are TRBV19 and TRBJ1-2; 8 bases are shared with TRBD1. Per germline, CDR1 LNHDA and CDR2 SQIVND (reference sequence). The CDR3 is 17 residues long. V lost 3 bases, J lost 8 bases, and 17 bases stayed unmatched. This chain's CDR3 is CASSIYPRDRTFRGYTF. For the CDR3, the DNA is TGTGCCAGTAGTATCTACCCCCGGGACAGGACCTTTAGGGGCTACACCTTC.

This clonotype was recorded a few times. The chain carries TRBV7-2 and TRBJ2-5; D unresolved. Germline V gives CDR1 SGHTA, CDR2 FQGNSA. The CDR3 has 14 residues. The ends were cut back, 1 base at V and 5 bases at J, with 11 bases in the middle. The CDR3 spells CASSLVGIGETQYF. CDR3 sequence (DNA): TGTGCCAGCAGCTTAGTAGGCATCGGGGAGACCCAGTACTTC.

This clonotype was seen at least ten times. V is TRBV27 and J is TRBJ1-6, with D hard to call. Trimming took off 1 base at V and 9 bases at J, with 10 bases between the two ends. The CDR3 length is 14 residues. Germline CDR1 is MNHEY and CDR2 is SMNVEV (reference sequence). The CDR3: CASSLWTAVSPLHF. The CDR3 DNA reads as TGTGCCAGCAGTTTATGGACGGCCGTTTCACCCCTCCACTTT.

This clonotype was recorded at least ten times. The chain uses TRBV7-2 and TRBJ2-7, with 7 bases identical to TRBD2. J gave up 0 bases and V 6 bases, and 11 bases lay outside the gene matches. Looked up from germline, CDR1 is SGHTA and CDR2 is FQGNSA. CDR3 length: 16 amino acids. This CDR3 is CASSLGSRGSSYEQYF. The CDR3 region has the DNA TGTGCCAGCAGTCTAGGGTCGCGGGGGAGCTCCTACGAGCAGTACTTC.

As to this clonotype: Because it lacks the conserved phenylalanine or tryptophan at the end, this CDR3 is likely a read error. The V call is TRBV3-1, the J call TRBJ2-7; D might be TRBD2 (6 bases). The CDR3 has 14 residues. V lost 1 base and J lost 0, with 7 bases in between. Germline-derived CDR1 and CDR2 are LGHDT and YNNKEL (reference sequence). The CDR3 here is CASSQAGLSYEQYL. CDR3 nucleotides: TGTGCCAGCAGCCAAGCGGGACTCTCCTACGAGCAGTACCTC.

This clonotype has ten or more counts. The chain links TRBV7-9 to TRBJ2-7; no clear D gene. Germline loops: CDR1 SEHNR, CDR2 FQNEAQ (reference sequence). Trimming stripped 0 bases from V and 1 base from J, with 10 bases between. This CDR3 has 15 residues. Here the CDR3 reads CASSLAAAESYEQYF. CDR3 in DNA: TGTGCCAGCAGCTTAGCGGCCGCAGAGTCCTACGAGCAGTACTTC.

This clonotype was picked up many times. This chain joins TRBV28 and TRBJ1-2; 8 nucleotides align to TRBD1. After removal of 3 bases from V and 0 bases from J, the junction contained 3 bases not matched to a gene. Germline CDR1 is MDHEN and CDR2 is SYDVKM. The CDR3 runs to 15 residues. The CDR3 DNA sequence: TGTGCCAGCAGTTTCAGGGGGCGCACTAACTATGGCTACACCTTC. Amino acid sequence: CASSFRGRTNYGYTF.

The table lists this clonotype with a few counts. V gene TRBV29-1 combines with J gene TRBJ2-5, with D perhaps TRBD2 (5 bases). Per the germline V gene, CDR1 is SQVTM and CDR2 is ANQGSEA. Trimming cost V 6 bases and J 7 bases, with 15 bases left between them. The CDR3 has 12 amino acids. CDR3 nucleotides: TGCAGCGTGGATATCTCCCGGGGGACCCAGTACTTC. The encoded protein is CSVDISRGTQYF.

The genes are TRBV24-1 and TRBJ2-2, with TRBD1 as a possible D gene (6 bases). Per germline, CDR1 KGHDR and CDR2 SFDVKD. The CDR3 runs to 14 residues. Between the trimmed V and J ends, which lost 4 bases and 6 bases, there was a span of 11 bases. The CDR3 DNA follows: TGTGCCACCAGTGACTCCGGGACACCCGGGGAGCTGTTTTTT. As protein: CATSDSGTPGELFF.

The chain employs TRBV20-1 and TRBJ2-7, with 14 bases fitting TRBD2. CDR1 is DFQATT and CDR2 is SNEGSKA in the germline V gene (reference sequence). V dropped 0 bases and J dropped 4; count of bases not matched to a gene: 2. This CDR3 has 15 residues. The CDR3: CSAREGTSGSYEQYF. For the CDR3, the DNA is TGCAGTGCTAGAGAAGGGACTAGCGGGAGTTACGAGCAGTACTTC.

This clonotype was recorded many times. The V and J genes are TRBV6-5 and TRBJ1-4, with 8 nucleotides matching TRBD1. Germline V gene data show CDR1 as MNHEY and CDR2 as SVGAGI. Unmatched junction bases numbered 8, after V lost 0 bases and J lost 2 bases. The CDR3 extends over 18 amino acids. The CDR3 DNA follows: TGTGCCAGCAGTTACTCGATTCCCAGGACAGGGACTAATGAAAAACTGTTTTTT. Protein product: CASSYSIPRTGTNEKLFF.

This clonotype was counted between two and nine times. This chain joins TRBV29-1 and TRBJ2-5; the D gene is possibly TRBD2 (5 bases). The CDR3 totals 10 residues. Germline lookup yields CDR1 SQVTM and CDR2 ANQGSEA. The CDR3 loop reads CVGEQETQYF. For the CDR3, the DNA is TGCGTGGGAGAACAAGAGACCCAGTACTTC.

As regards this clonotype: This clone may be a read error of a much larger clone one base away. The rearrangement uses TRBV30 and TRBJ1-1; D unresolved. V shed 0 bases and J shed 4 bases, with 6 bases lying between them. The CDR3 is 12 residues long. The germline gives CDR1 GTSNPN, CDR2 SVGIG (reference sequence). The CDR3 spells CAWSVVGTEAFF. The DNA for the CDR3 is TGTGCCTGGAGTGTAGTTGGCACTGAAGCTTTCTTT.

This clonotype has ten or more counts. The V call is TRBV28, the J call TRBJ2-2; TRBD2 might be the D (5 bases). Germline loops: CDR1 MDHEN, CDR2 SYDVKM. V was clipped by 5 bases and J by 4 bases, with 14 bases between them. This CDR3 contains 15 residues. CDR3 sequence (DNA): TGTGCCAGCAGTCCACGAGGGCTCTCCACCGGGGAGCTGTTTTTT. As protein: CASSPRGLSTGELFF. The full variable domain, rest sourced from reference TRBV28 and TRBJ2-2, is DVKVTQSSRYLVKRTGEKVFLECVQDMDHENMFWYRQDPGLGLRLIYFSYDVKMKEKGDIPEGYSVSREKKERFSLILESASTNQTSMYLCASSPRGLSTGELFFGEGSRLTVL.

This clonotype showed up just a few times. The gene calls are TRBV3-1 and TRBJ2-2; 13 bases fit TRBD2. CDR1 and CDR2 from the germline V gene are LGHDT and YNNKEL (reference sequence). Unmatched junction bases numbered 6, after V lost 1 base and J lost 1 base. CDR3 size: 19 residues. The CDR3 protein is CASSQGLAGGIWNTGELFF. Written as DNA, the CDR3 is TGTGCCAGCAGCCAAGGACTAGCGGGAGGTATTTGGAACACCGGGGAGCTGTTTTTT.

This clonotype was detected ten times or more. The chain couples TRBV7-2 to TRBJ2-7, with 9 bases identical to TRBD1. V lost 3 bases, J lost 1 base, and 1 base stayed unmatched. The CDR3 loop spans 14 amino acids. Per germline, CDR1 SGHTA and CDR2 FQGNSA. The CDR3 DNA sequence: TGTGCCAGCAGCTTCGGGACAGGGTCCTACGAGCAGTACTTC. This sequence encodes CASSFGTGSYEQYF.

This chain links TRBV5-1 with TRBJ2-7; D not certain. The CDR3 extends over 11 amino acids. Germline assignment: CDR1 SGHRS and CDR2 YFSETQ. The V and J ends lost 0 bases and 7 bases respectively, with 5 bases between them. CDR3 sequence: CASSLDGEQYF. The CDR3 DNA reads TGCGCCAGCAGCTTGGATGGGGAGCAGTACTTC.

The sample holds a few counts of this clonotype. V and J are TRBV7-8 and TRBJ1-2; D gene unclear. There are 13 residues in the CDR3. The V end was cut by 2 bases, the J end by 2 bases, with 6 bases between. Germline V gives CDR1 SGHVS, CDR2 FQNEAQ. The CDR3 loop is CASSLKRNYGYTF. The CDR3, as DNA: TGTGCCAGCAGCTTAAAGAGGAACTATGGCTACACCTTC.

This clonotype was detected only a few times. The rearrangement joins TRBV19 to TRBJ2-7, with a possible D match to TRBD2 (6 bases). CDR1 and CDR2 (germline): LNHDA, SQIVND (reference sequence). The CDR3 is 15 amino acids. V was cut by 4 bases and J by 4 bases, with 17 bases left in between. DNA for the CDR3: TGTGCCAGTAGTACGGGAGACAGTCCTCTTTACGAGCAGTACTTC. Protein product: CASSTGDSPLYEQYF.

This clonotype was picked up many times. The chain recombines TRBV7-2 with TRBJ2-7; D gene ambiguous. Trimming took 1 base from V and 2 from J, leaving 9 bases between them. Germline assignment: CDR1 SGHTA and CDR2 FQGNSA. The CDR3 totals 14 residues. The CDR3 region has the DNA TGTGCCAGCAGCTTAGAAGTTTTCCCCTACGAGCAGTACTTC. Translating it yields CASSLEVFPYEQYF.

In this sample, this clonotype turned up a few times. The chain recombines TRBV9 with TRBJ2-7, with D perhaps being TRBD1 or TRBD2 (5 bases each). CDR3 length: 14 residues. The ends were cut back, 0 bases at V and 3 bases at J, with 10 bases in the middle. Per the germline V gene, CDR1 is SGDLS and CDR2 is YYNGEE. The CDR3 DNA reads as TGTGCCAGCAGCGTAGGAGGGACGGACTACGAGCAGTACTTC. This codes for CASSVGGTDYEQYF.

The V and J genes are TRBV6-9 and TRBJ1-5; no clear D gene. The CDR3 spans 13 residues. V lost 4 bases and J 9 bases, leaving 13 bases between the germline ends. Germline assignment: CDR1 MNHGY and CDR2 SVAAGI. In DNA, the CDR3 is TGTGCCAGCAGTTCCGGGCCCGGTAGGCCCCAGCATTTT. This codes for CASSSGPGRPQHF.

This clonotype was seen at least ten times. CDR3 coding DNA: TGTGCCAGCAGTTCCCCCGATTTTGGGCAGGGGCTCGGCTATGGCTACACCTTC. Amino acids: CASSSPDFGQGLGYGYTF. V usage is TRBV28 and J usage is TRBJ1-2, with D possibly being TRBD1 (6 bases). V lost 4 bases and J lost 4, with 25 bases in between. This CDR3 spans 18 amino acids. The V gene's germline CDR1 is MDHEN and CDR2 SYDVKM.

J is TRBJ1-2 and V is TRBV20-1; D is unresolved. Trimming took 0 bases from V and 4 from J, leaving 15 bases between them. Looked up from germline, CDR1 is DFQATT and CDR2 is SNEGSKA (reference sequence). CDR3 length: 15 amino acids. CDR3 in amino acids: CSARDQAAGVYGYTF. Written as DNA, the CDR3 is TGCAGTGCTAGAGATCAGGCAGCGGGCGTCTATGGCTACACCTTC.

The J gene is TRBJ1-2, the V gene TRBV6-2 or TRBV6-3, with D possibly matching TRBD1 (5 bases). Per germline, CDR1 MNHEY and CDR2 SVGEGT. The CDR3 length is 16 residues. Trimming removed 0 bases from V and 5 bases from J, with 16 bases in between. The CDR3 DNA is TGTGCCAGCAGTTACTCGATGGTCCCGGGGGGATATGGCTACACCTTC. This encodes CASSYSMVPGGYGYTF.

A few counts support this clonotype. The chain couples TRBV24-1 to TRBJ2-4, with 7 positions matching TRBD2. This CDR3 has 16 residues. CDR1 and CDR2 from the germline V gene are KGHDR and SFDVKD. V shed 6 bases and J 5 bases; nucleotides not matched to a gene: 12. The CDR3 loop is CATSKGGGVGENIQYF. In DNA form, the CDR3 reads TGTGCCACCAGTAAAGGCGGGGGAGTTGGAGAAAACATTCAGTACTTC.